This TCR beta chain was obtained from a study of cytomegalovirus exposure and HLA in healthy donors. Study conclusions and caveats: Association of about 17,000 TCR beta sequences with HLA alleles was found at 0.05 false discovery rate in a later analysis. Reportedly, cytomegalovirus status was diagnosed with high sensitivity and specificity.

Concerning this clone itself: The antigen is not known.

The V gene's germline CDR1 is LNHNV and CDR2 YYDKDF (reference sequence). The CDR3 runs to 16 residues. V trimming: 0 bases; J trimming: 8 bases; junction bases outside the gene matches: 6. Amplification used 60 Vbeta primers and 13 Jbeta primers. Only in-frame clones appear in the TCRdb table, and some are missing; sequencing was by immunoSEQ multiplex PCR. The sample lists under 200,000 clones, 79% occurring once. The sample was PBMCs. The sequence came from a woman between 50 and 59 years old in good health and CMV-seronegative. The chain carries TRBV15 and TRBJ2-4; TRBD1 matches 11 bases. CDR3 bases: TGTGCCACCAGCAGAGATCTTGGGACAGGGGGGGACATTCAGTACTTC. Protein: CATSRDLGTGGDIQYF.